The 15 T cell receptor beta chains below all came from one sample that was sequenced in a study of blood T cell repertoires in COVID-19. The data were produced by immunoSEQ multiplex PCR, yet TCRdb's version contains in-frame clones alone and is incomplete. The sample has hundreds of thousands of clones, 65% to 85% seen once; the top ten hold 4%. Material for sequencing was peripheral blood. The receptors were sampled from a woman in her thirties or forties with active or convalescent COVID-19.

This clone is a singleton in its sample. This chain connects TRBV28 to TRBJ2-1; a weak D match, TRBD1 (6 bases). CDR1 is MDHEN and CDR2 is SYDVKM in the germline V gene. The CDR3 covers 13 residues. V was shortened by 5 bases and J by 9 bases, with 14 bases between the two germline ends. CDR3 region: CASSPGTRGEQFF. The CDR3 DNA follows: TGTGCCAGCAGTCCCGGGACACGGGGTGAGCAGTTCTTC.

The chain uses TRBV6-1 and TRBJ1-4; the D is unclear. This CDR3 region has 14 residues. Germline V lookup: CDR1 MNHNS, CDR2 SASEGT. Trimming took off 0 bases at V and 7 bases at J, with 9 bases between the two ends. The CDR3 bases are TGTGCCAGCAGTGAAGCGCGGGGAGTTGAAAAACTGTTTTTT. Protein: CASSEARGVEKLFF.

CDR3 sequence reads: CATRLAGVDTGELFF. For the CDR3, the DNA is TGTGCCACCCGGCTAGCGGGGGTCGACACCGGGGAGCTGTTTTTT. This chain links TRBV19 with TRBJ2-2, with TRBD2 matching over 10 bases. Germline assignment: CDR1 LNHDA and CDR2 SQIVND (reference sequence). The CDR3 runs to 15 residues. V lost 10 bases, J lost 3 bases, and 8 bases stayed unmatched.

V usage is TRBV24-1 and J usage is TRBJ2-3, with D tentatively TRBD2 (6 bases). The CDR3 loop spans 15 amino acids. Germline V gene lookup returns CDR1 KGHDR and CDR2 SFDVKD. Trimming took off 4 bases at V and 1 base at J, with 11 bases between the two ends. This CDR3 reads CATSDPREGTDTQYF. The CDR3 nucleotides read TGTGCCACCAGTGACCCCAGGGAGGGCACAGATACGCAGTATTTT.

This rearrangement joins TRBV2 to TRBJ1-2; D is unclear. This CDR3 has 15 residues. Germline assignment: CDR1 SNHLY and CDR2 FYNNEI. V dropped 2 bases and J dropped 6 bases, with 16 bases sitting between them. CDR3 DNA sequence: TGTGCCAGCAGTGAACTGGCCAGTCCCTCCGATGGCTACACCTTC. The encoded protein is CASSELASPSDGYTF.

This chain joins TRBV9 and TRBJ2-5; D is undetermined. CDR1 and CDR2 (germline): SGDLS, YYNGEE. This CDR3 has 13 residues. V shed 3 bases and J shed 4 bases, with 10 bases lying between them. The CDR3 sequence is CASSASAGETQYF. The CDR3 coding sequence is TGTGCCAGCAGCGCCAGCGCCGGAGAGACCCAGTACTTC.

The chain uses TRBV9 and TRBJ2-3; possible D gene TRBD2, 6 bases. This CDR3 region has 17 residues. CDR1 SGDLS and CDR2 YYNGEE come from the germline V gene. The ends were cut back, 0 bases at V and 0 bases at J, with 14 bases in the middle. CDR3 protein: CASSVVGERASTDTQYF. CDR3 DNA: TGTGCCAGCAGCGTAGTTGGAGAGCGGGCCAGCACAGATACGCAGTATTTT.

V usage is TRBV30 and J usage is TRBJ1-6; D is ambiguous. The CDR3 runs to 16 residues. CDR1 and CDR2 (germline): GTSNPN, SVGIG (reference sequence). V lost 3 bases to trimming and J lost 1 base, with 13 bases between them. CDR3: CAWRNSGWSYNSPLHF. In nucleotides, the CDR3 is TGTGCCTGGAGAAACTCCGGGTGGTCCTATAATTCACCCCTCCACTTT.

This chain uses TRBV15 with TRBJ2-1; no reliable D call. Per the germline V gene, CDR1 is LNHNV and CDR2 is YYDKDF (reference sequence). Between the trimmed V and J ends, which lost 0 bases and 9 bases, there was a span of 6 bases. The CDR3 length is 12 residues. This chain's CDR3 is CATSRDISEQFF. CDR3 nucleotides: TGTGCCACCAGCAGAGATATTAGTGAGCAGTTCTTC.

This chain links TRBV3-1 (or the pseudogene TRBV3-2) with TRBJ1-2; maybe TRBD1 (5 bases). The V and J ends lost 5 bases and 6 bases respectively, with 13 bases between them. Germline CDR1 and CDR2: LGHDT and YNNKEL (reference sequence). CDR3 length equals 13 residues. The CDR3 loop reads CASSRQGYDGYTF. CDR3 coding DNA: TGTGCCAGCAGCAGGCAGGGTTACGATGGCTACACCTTC.

This chain connects TRBV11-2 to TRBJ1-1, with unresolved D. Trimming pared 1 base from V and 5 bases from J, leaving 11 bases between. This CDR3 region has 14 residues. The germline gives CDR1 SGHAT, CDR2 FQNNGV. CDR3 residues: CASSLGAGRTEAFF. The CDR3 nucleotides read TGTGCCAGCAGCTTAGGAGCGGGTCGTACTGAAGCTTTCTTT.

V is TRBV7-9 and J is TRBJ2-3; D may be TRBD1 (6 bases). The CDR3 consists of 15 residues. V was pared by 5 bases and J by 3 bases, with 15 bases between. Germline values: CDR1 SEHNR, CDR2 FQNEAQ (reference sequence). The CDR3: CASSPPRQGTDTQYF. The CDR3 DNA follows: TGTGCCAGCAGCCCACCTAGGCAGGGGACAGATACGCAGTATTTT.

J is TRBJ1-2 and V is TRBV6-5; 9 positions match TRBD1. This CDR3 is built from 14 residues. V shed 6 bases and J 4 bases; nucleotides not matched to a gene: 6. Per the germline V gene, CDR1 is MNHEY and CDR2 is SVGAGI. The chain's CDR3 is CASRTGQGSYGYTF. The CDR3 DNA reads as TGTGCCAGCAGGACCGGACAGGGGAGCTATGGCTACACCTTC.

The chain couples TRBV9 to TRBJ1-6; D not resolved. The CDR3 has 15 amino acids. In germline, CDR1 is SGDLS, CDR2 YYNGEE. V was cut by 1 base and J by 5 bases, with 10 bases left in between. The CDR3 loop reads CASSVNFADNSPLHF. CDR3 nucleotide sequence: TGTGCCAGCAGCGTAAATTTTGCAGATAATTCACCCCTCCACTTT.

The genes are TRBV18 and TRBJ2-7; possible D gene TRBD1, 5 bases. Germline assignment: CDR1 KGHSH and CDR2 LQKENI. CDR3 length equals 15 residues. V shed 3 bases and J shed 4 bases, with 16 bases lying between them. The CDR3 DNA follows: TGTGCCAGCTCACCGGGTAGGGGCGTTGGGTACGAGCAGTACTTC. Translated: CASSPGRGVGYEQYF.